This note documents a single TCR beta chain sequence. Its antigen is still unknown. No base quality values were provided; no much bigger clone lies one nucleotide off. The data stem from a study of blood T cell repertoires in COVID-19 (dated by TCRdb to about 2020). With respect to the entire study: Samples covering the acute and convalescent phases of COVID-19 were provided by collaborators in the United States, Italy and Spain. Nearly every sample came with metadata listing a de-identified subject ID, COVID-19 status, age in years and sex. Subjects who had been exposed to COVID-19, were actively infected with it, or had recovered from it provided the deeply sampled blood TCRbeta repertoires that made up the dataset. The prospective study material was composed of cDNA or gDNA derived from T cells, B-cell-depleted T cells, or PBMCs. The samples were drawn from the first 160 participants of the ongoing ImmuneRACE study and from 1,254 subjects provided by 6 global collaborators. The repertoires were released in a freely available public database meant as a resource for research on the immune response to SARS-CoV-2. Where available, HLA class I and class II types were taken from metadata supplied by the sample provider and were not determined by assay-based typing.

The immunoSEQ Assay, a bias-controlled multiplex PCR, was used to amplify TCRbeta CDR3 regions from genomic DNA. Turning to the authors' computational methods: The number of nucleated cells in each sample was estimated from the amplification of reference gene primers within the assay. To quantify the absolute abundance of each unique TCRbeta CDR3 rearrangement, sequence reads were collapsed and filtered. For each sample, productive Simpson clonality was calculated as the square root of Simpson's diversity index over productive rearrangements. In its TCRdb copy, this immuneACCESS table keeps in-frame sequences only and misses some clones. Where compared with another copy, unresolved V genes explain less than half of these, and the others have no known cause. That table furnishes V, J and clone size, whereas the DNA furnished D and trimming. The table for this sample lists 110,000 to 150,000 clones; 78% of them were counted only once. About 2% of the sample comes from the top ten.

The collaborating institutions used their own protocols to collect whole blood in K2EDTA tubes. Collaborator samples were shipped for TCRbeta analysis as frozen whole blood, isolated PBMCs, or DNA extracted from either sample type. Results and caveats for the whole study, not just this receptor: The amount of clinical and demographic metadata varied by source and participant and was provided uncurated.

The source material was peripheral blood. This sequence was found in a woman in her fifties or sixties with acute or convalescent COVID-19.

The CDR3 region: CASSEYNSGNTIYF. The DNA sequence follows: TGTGCCAGCAGTGAATATAACTCTGGAAACACCATATATTTT. The V and J genes are TRBV25-1 and TRBJ1-3, with the D gene call left open. The V and J ends are trimmed by 0 bases and 0 bases, leaving 3 bases between them. Sequences MGHDK (CDR1) and SYGVNS (CDR2) are obtained from the germline V gene. The CDR3, from cysteine to phenylalanine, totals 14 residues. This entry keeps only the CDR3 DNA: 42 bases, framed from base 1.